The rows below give T cell receptor beta chains drawn from one sample of a study of blood T cell dynamics during melanoma immunotherapy. Only in-frame clones appear in the TCRdb table, and some are missing; sequencing was by immunoSEQ multiplex PCR. The sample includes under 15,000 clones, approximately 89% of them seen just once. The input for sequencing was effector memory CD8+ T cells from blood, taken from a patient treated with checkpoint blockade. The receptors derive from a human donor with melanoma. Both conserved end residues are part of each CDR3. A D gene is named only where the DNA matches it firmly. The listing skips clone size in some rows; elsewhere it reads once, few, many or a size class.

CDR3aa,CDR3nt,abundance,d_gene,v_gene,j_gene
CASSPGGEQYF,TGTGCCAGCAGCCCGGGGGGCGAGCAGTACTTC,NA,TRBD2,TRBV6-6,TRBJ2-7
CASSQFQPNEQYF,TGTGCCAGCAGCCAATTTCAACCAAACGAGCAGTACTTC,NA,NA,TRBV14,TRBJ2-7
CASSLSRGGNQPQHF,TGTGCCAGCAGTTTAAGTAGGGGCGGCAATCAGCCCCAGCATTTT,few,NA,TRBV27,TRBJ1-5
CASSLGTPEAFF,TGTGCCAGCAGTTTAGGAACCCCTGAAGCTTTCTTT,NA,NA,TRBV28,TRBJ1-1
CASSSDMEQYF,TGTGCCAGCAGCTCAGATATGGAGCAGTACTTC,NA,NA,TRBV7-9,TRBJ2-7
CASTEGAGKGTEAFF,TGTGCCAGCACCGAGGGGGCGGGGAAGGGCACTGAAGCTTTCTTT,NA,TRBD1,TRBV2,TRBJ1-1
CASSSRTAPYEQYF,TGTGCCAGCAGTTCAAGGACAGCCCCCTACGAGCAGTACTTC,NA,NA,TRBV6-6,TRBJ2-7
CASSDGQGTEKLFF,TGTGCCAGCAGTGACGGACAGGGAACGGAAAAACTGTTTTTT,NA,TRBD1,TRBV2,TRBJ1-4
CASSDPTGGNEQFF,TGTGCCAGCAGCGATCCGACAGGGGGCAATGAGCAGTTCTTC,NA,TRBD1,TRBV9,TRBJ2-1
CASSSLAGGPYEQYF,TGTGCCAGCAGCTCCTTAGCGGGGGGCCCCTACGAGCAGTACTTC,NA,TRBD2,TRBV5-6,TRBJ2-7
CASSFGQGYQPQHF,TGTGCCAGCAGTTTCGGACAGGGGTATCAGCCCCAGCATTTT,NA,TRBD1,TRBV27,TRBJ1-5
CASSLLLAGNNEQFF,TGTGCCAGCAGCTTATTACTAGCGGGTAACAATGAGCAGTTCTTC,NA,TRBD2,TRBV7-3,TRBJ2-1
CASSWTGVINEQFF,TGTGCCAGTAGCTGGACAGGGGTAATAAATGAGCAGTTCTTC,NA,TRBD1,TRBV19,TRBJ2-1
CASRLGTVWAAAYGYTF,TGTGCCAGCAGATTAGGGACAGTTTGGGCCGCCGCTTATGGCTACACCTTC,NA,NA,TRBV21-1,TRBJ1-2
CASSVDGDAYEQYF,TGTGCCAGCAGCGTTGACGGGGACGCCTACGAGCAGTACTTC,once,NA,TRBV9,TRBJ2-7
CASSLLADTQYF,TGTGCCAGCAGCCTATTAGCAGATACGCAGTATTTT,NA,NA,TRBV6-6,TRBJ2-3
CASSNLGTKTYQETQYF,TGTGCCAGCAGCAACCTCGGGACTAAGACTTATCAAGAGACCCAGTACTTC,once,TRBD2,TRBV5-8,TRBJ2-5
CASSAKGPYGYTF,TGTGCCAGCAGTGCCAAGGGGCCCTATGGCTACACCTTC,NA,NA,TRBV28,TRBJ1-2
CASSYRDRETQYF,TGTGCCAGCAGCTACAGGGATCGAGAGACCCAGTACTTC,once,NA,TRBV11-3,TRBJ2-5
CASSPRGGTEAFF,TGTGCCAGCAGTCCGAGGGGGGGCACTGAAGCTTTCTTT,NA,NA,TRBV6-5,TRBJ1-1
CASRGLPGQGFPGELFF,TGTGCCAGCAGGGGACTACCGGGACAGGGCTTCCCCGGGGAGCTGTTTTTT,NA,TRBD1,TRBV27,TRBJ2-2
CASSIAKWEEQYF,TGTGCCAGTAGTATAGCGAAGTGGGAAGAGCAGTACTTC,NA,NA,TRBV19,TRBJ2-7
CASRRGDNEQFF,TGTGCCAGCAGGCGGGGAGACAATGAGCAGTTCTTC,NA,NA,TRBV6-6,TRBJ2-1
CASSLVGQDNYGYTF,TGCGCCAGCAGCTTGGTGGGACAGGACAACTATGGCTACACCTTC,NA,TRBD1,TRBV5-1,TRBJ1-2
CASSSDRDTVDQPQHF,TGTGCCAGCAGTTCCGACAGGGACACTGTAGATCAGCCCCAGCATTTT,NA,TRBD1,TRBV28,TRBJ1-5
CASSPGQPYEQYF,TGTGCCAGCAGTCCCGGACAGCCCTACGAGCAGTACTTC,NA,NA,TRBV6-5,TRBJ2-7
CASSLGLSSQETQYF,TGTGCCAGCAGCTTGGGACTCTCGTCCCAAGAGACCCAGTACTTC,NA,NA,TRBV7-3,TRBJ2-5
CASSLEWSYNEQFF,TGTGCCAGCAGCTTAGAATGGTCGTACAATGAGCAGTTCTTC,NA,NA,TRBV7-9,TRBJ2-1